These T cell receptor beta chains were read from a single sample in a study of blood T cell repertoires in COVID-19. Clones were read by immunoSEQ multiplex PCR, and TCRdb kept only the in-frame ones, dropping some. The sample gives 250,000 to 300,000 clones, 88% of which show up once; roughly a tenth is in the top ten. Sequencing input: peripheral blood. Receptors originate from a woman aged 70-85 years with COVID-19, enrolled during active disease. Each CDR3 is given with its conserved first and last residue. A D gene is named only where the DNA matches it firmly. Only part of the rows carry a size: once, few, many, or a class if the clone is expanded.

CSVGGQIPDYEQYF | TGCAGCGTTGGGGGACAGATTCCGGACTACGAGCAGTACTTC | once | TRBV29-1 | TRBD1 | TRBJ2-7
CASSLISGWGTEAFF | TGTGCCAGCAGCTTAATTTCGGGATGGGGCACTGAAGCTTTCTTT | NA | TRBV7-2 | NA | TRBJ1-1
CASSLGMGGGPVEQYF | TGTGCCAGCAGCTTAGGCATGGGGGGAGGGCCCGTGGAGCAGTACTTC | NA | TRBV7-9 | TRBD2 | TRBJ2-7
CASSEDIPTDTQYF | TGCGCCAGCAGTGAGGACATCCCCACAGATACGCAGTATTTT | NA | TRBV10-1 | NA | TRBJ2-3
CASSLRSGITEAFF | TGTGCCAGCAGCTTAAGGTCGGGGATCACTGAAGCTTTCTTT | NA | TRBV11-3 | NA | TRBJ1-1
CASSLIRTGEAEKLFF | TGTGCCAGCAGTTTAATAAGGACAGGGGAGGCTGAAAAACTGTTTTTT | NA | TRBV27 | TRBD1 | TRBJ1-4
CASSFLGGQPQHF | TGTGCCAGCAGTTTCTTAGGGGGCCAGCCCCAGCATTTT | once | TRBV28 | TRBD1 | TRBJ1-5
CASSRTIGTDNLYGYTF | TGTGCCAGCAGTCGAACTATTGGGACAGACAATCTCTATGGCTACACCTTC | NA | TRBV7-9 | TRBD1 | TRBJ1-2
CASSTTGTRLGTEAFF | TGTGCCAGCAGTACAACAGGGACACGCCTGGGGACTGAAGCTTTCTTT | once | TRBV6-6 | NA | TRBJ1-1
CASSLGLAGLDNEQFF | TGTGCCAGCAGCCTCGGACTAGCGGGATTGGATAATGAGCAGTTCTTC | once | TRBV11-3 | TRBD2 | TRBJ2-1
CASSLEVVGAVNSPLHF | TGCGCCAGCAGCTTGGAGGTTGTGGGGGCAGTGAATTCACCCCTCCACTTT | NA | TRBV5-1 | NA | TRBJ1-6
CASSFLQAADTQYF | TGTGCCAGCAGCTTCCTACAGGCAGCGGATACGCAGTATTTT | NA | TRBV5-5 | NA | TRBJ2-3
CASGLVGGMDTQYF | TGTGCTAGTGGTTTGGTAGGGGGCATGGATACGCAGTATTTT | NA | TRBV12-5 | TRBD1 | TRBJ2-3
CASSSTGGNQPQHF | TGTGCCAGTAGTTCCACGGGAGGCAATCAGCCCCAGCATTTT | NA | TRBV19 | NA | TRBJ1-5
CASSLALDRDQPQHF | TGTGCCAGCAGCTTAGCTCTAGACAGGGATCAGCCCCAGCATTTT | NA | TRBV7-8 | TRBD1 | TRBJ1-5
CASSQAEGLGNYEQYF | TGTGCCAGCAGCCAAGCGGAGGGCTTAGGAAACTACGAGCAGTACTTC | NA | TRBV4-2 | NA | TRBJ2-7
CASSLAGGVNTEAFF | TGTGCCAGCAGCTTGGCCGGGGGGGTGAACACTGAAGCTTTCTTT | NA | TRBV5-4 | NA | TRBJ1-1
CAWSVWGRASSYEQYF | TGTGCCTGGAGTGTATGGGGGAGGGCCAGCTCCTACGAGCAGTACTTC | NA | TRBV30 | TRBD2 | TRBJ2-7
CATGIERLGVNEQYF | TGTGCCACCGGGATAGAACGGCTCGGGGTCAACGAGCAGTACTTC | NA | TRBV24-1 | NA | TRBJ2-7
CASREQTGASGTSGRGQYF | TGTGCCAGCAGAGAACAGACAGGGGCCTCCGGGACTAGCGGGAGAGGGCAGTACTTC | NA | TRBV28 | TRBD2 | TRBJ2-7
CASRYGTSGDYNEQFF | TGTGCCAGCAGATACGGGACTAGCGGGGACTACAATGAGCAGTTCTTC | NA | TRBV5-4 | TRBD2 | TRBJ2-1
CASSYSKQGPSYEQYF | TGTGCCAGCAGTTACTCAAAACAGGGTCCCTCCTACGAGCAGTACTTC | NA | TRBV6-5 | NA | TRBJ2-7
CASSYKLFLAASSYNEQFF | TGTGCCAGCAGTTACAAGCTTTTTCTAGCGGCAAGCTCCTACAATGAGCAGTTCTTC | NA | TRBV6-2/TRBV6-3 | TRBD2 | TRBJ2-1
CASRKGQGNWRTGELFF | TGCGCCAGCAGGAAAGGACAGGGGAATTGGCGCACCGGGGAGCTGTTTTTT | NA | TRBV5-1 | TRBD1 | TRBJ2-2
CASSRPGQMIYNEQFF | TGTGCCAGCAGCCGACCGGGACAAATGATATACAATGAGCAGTTCTTC | NA | TRBV27 | NA | TRBJ2-1
CASSSTGIANQPQHF | TGTGCCAGCAGTTCAACAGGTATAGCAAATCAGCCCCAGCATTTT | NA | TRBV6-5 | NA | TRBJ1-5